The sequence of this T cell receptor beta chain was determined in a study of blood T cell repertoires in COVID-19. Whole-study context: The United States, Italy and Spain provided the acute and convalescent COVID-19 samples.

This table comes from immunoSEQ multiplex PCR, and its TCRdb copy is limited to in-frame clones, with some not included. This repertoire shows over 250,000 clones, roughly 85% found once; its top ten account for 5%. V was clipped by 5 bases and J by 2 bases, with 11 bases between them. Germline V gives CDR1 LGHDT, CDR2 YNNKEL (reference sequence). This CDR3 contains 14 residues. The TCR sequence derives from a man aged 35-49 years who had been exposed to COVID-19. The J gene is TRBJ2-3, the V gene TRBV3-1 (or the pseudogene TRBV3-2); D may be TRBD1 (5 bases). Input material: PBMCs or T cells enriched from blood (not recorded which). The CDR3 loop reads CASSTQGFTDTQYF. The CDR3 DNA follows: TGTGCCAGCAGCACGCAGGGATTCACAGATACGCAGTATTTT.